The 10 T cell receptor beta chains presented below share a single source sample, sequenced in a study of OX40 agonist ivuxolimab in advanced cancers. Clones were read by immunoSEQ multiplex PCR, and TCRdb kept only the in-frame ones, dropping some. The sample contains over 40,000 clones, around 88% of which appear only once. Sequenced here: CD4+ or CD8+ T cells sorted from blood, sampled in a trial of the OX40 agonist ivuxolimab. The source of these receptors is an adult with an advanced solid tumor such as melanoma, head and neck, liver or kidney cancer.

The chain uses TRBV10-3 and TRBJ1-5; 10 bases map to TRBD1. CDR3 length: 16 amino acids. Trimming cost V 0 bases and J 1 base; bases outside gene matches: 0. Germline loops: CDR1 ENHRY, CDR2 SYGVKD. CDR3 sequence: CAISESGQGSNQPQHF. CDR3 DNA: TGTGCCATCAGTGAGTCGGGACAGGGGAGCAATCAGCCCCAGCATTTT.

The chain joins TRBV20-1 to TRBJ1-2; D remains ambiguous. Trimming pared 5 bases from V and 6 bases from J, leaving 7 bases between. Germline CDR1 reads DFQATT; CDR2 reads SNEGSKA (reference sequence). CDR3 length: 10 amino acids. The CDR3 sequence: CSAPVHGYTF. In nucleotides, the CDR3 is TGCAGTGCTCCTGTCCATGGCTACACCTTC.

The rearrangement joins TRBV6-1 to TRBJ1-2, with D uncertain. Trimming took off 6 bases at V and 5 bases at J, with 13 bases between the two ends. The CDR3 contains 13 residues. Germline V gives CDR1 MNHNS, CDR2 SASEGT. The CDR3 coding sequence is TGTGCCAGCAGGAGGCAGGTTGGGTATGGCTACACCTTC. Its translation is CASRRQVGYGYTF.

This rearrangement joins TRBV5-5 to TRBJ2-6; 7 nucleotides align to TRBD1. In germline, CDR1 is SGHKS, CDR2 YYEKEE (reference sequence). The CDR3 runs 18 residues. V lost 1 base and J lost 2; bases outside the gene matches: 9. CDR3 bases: TGTGCCAGCAGCTTGCTAGAGACAGGGTCTCCTGGGGCCAACGTCCTGACTTTC. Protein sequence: CASSLLETGSPGANVLTF.

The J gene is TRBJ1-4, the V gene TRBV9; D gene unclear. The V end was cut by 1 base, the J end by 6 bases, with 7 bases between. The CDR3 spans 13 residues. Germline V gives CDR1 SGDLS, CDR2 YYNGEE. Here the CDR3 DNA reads TGTGCCAGCAGCGTAAGGGAGTATGAAAAACTGTTTTTT. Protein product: CASSVREYEKLFF.

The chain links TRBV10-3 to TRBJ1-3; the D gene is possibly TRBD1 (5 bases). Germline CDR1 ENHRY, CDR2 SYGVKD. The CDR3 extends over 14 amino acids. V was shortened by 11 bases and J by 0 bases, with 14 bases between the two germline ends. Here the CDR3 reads CALAGPNSGNTIYF. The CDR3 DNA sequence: TGTGCCCTGGCGGGGCCGAACTCTGGAAACACCATATATTTT.

The CDR3 DNA sequence: TGCGCCAGCAGCTACGAGCAGTACTTC. Its protein is CASSYEQYF. The chain employs TRBV10-1 and TRBJ2-5; D remains unclear. Judging by the DNA end, TRBJ2-7 fits better; the J call may be wrong. Germline-derived CDR1 and CDR2 are WNHNN and SYGVQD (reference sequence). There are 9 residues in the CDR3.

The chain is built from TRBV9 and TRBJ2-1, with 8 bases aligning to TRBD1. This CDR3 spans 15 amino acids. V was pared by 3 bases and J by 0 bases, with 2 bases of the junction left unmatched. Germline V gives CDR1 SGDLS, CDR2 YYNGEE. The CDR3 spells CASSGTGNSYNEQFF. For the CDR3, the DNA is TGTGCCAGCAGCGGGACAGGGAACTCCTACAATGAGCAGTTCTTC.

CDR3 nucleotide sequence: TGTGCCAGCAGTTTAACAATGGGGCAGGGCGGTTACGAGCAGTACTTC. As protein: CASSLTMGQGGYEQYF. The genes are TRBV7-2 and TRBJ2-7; D is perhaps TRBD1 (5 bases). Germline CDR1 reads SGHTA; CDR2 reads FQGNSA. This CDR3 is 16 amino acids long. Trimming stripped 6 bases from V and 4 bases from J, with 22 bases between.

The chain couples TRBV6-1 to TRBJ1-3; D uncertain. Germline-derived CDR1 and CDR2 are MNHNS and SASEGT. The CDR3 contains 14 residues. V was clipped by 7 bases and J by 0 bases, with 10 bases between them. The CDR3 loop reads CASTRHVSGNTIYF. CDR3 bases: TGTGCCAGCACTAGACACGTCTCTGGAAACACCATATATTTT.